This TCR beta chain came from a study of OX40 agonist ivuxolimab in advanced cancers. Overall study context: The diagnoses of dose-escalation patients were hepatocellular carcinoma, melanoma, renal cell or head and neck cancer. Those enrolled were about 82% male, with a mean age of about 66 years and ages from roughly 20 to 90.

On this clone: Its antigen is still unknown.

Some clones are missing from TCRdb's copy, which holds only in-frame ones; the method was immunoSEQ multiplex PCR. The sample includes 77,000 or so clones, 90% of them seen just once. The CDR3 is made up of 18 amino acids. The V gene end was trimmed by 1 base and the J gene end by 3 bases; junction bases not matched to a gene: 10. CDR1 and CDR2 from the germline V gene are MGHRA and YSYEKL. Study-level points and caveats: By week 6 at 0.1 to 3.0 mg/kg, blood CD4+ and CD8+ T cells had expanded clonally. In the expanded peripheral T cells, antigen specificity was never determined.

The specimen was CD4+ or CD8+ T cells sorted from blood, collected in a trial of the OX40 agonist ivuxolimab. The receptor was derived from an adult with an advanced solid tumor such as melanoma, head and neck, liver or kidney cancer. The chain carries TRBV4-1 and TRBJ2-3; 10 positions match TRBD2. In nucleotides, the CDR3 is TGCGCCAGCAGCCAAGGGCTAGCGGGGGCCCCTCTGACAGATACGCAGTATTTT. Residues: CASSQGLAGAPLTDTQYF.